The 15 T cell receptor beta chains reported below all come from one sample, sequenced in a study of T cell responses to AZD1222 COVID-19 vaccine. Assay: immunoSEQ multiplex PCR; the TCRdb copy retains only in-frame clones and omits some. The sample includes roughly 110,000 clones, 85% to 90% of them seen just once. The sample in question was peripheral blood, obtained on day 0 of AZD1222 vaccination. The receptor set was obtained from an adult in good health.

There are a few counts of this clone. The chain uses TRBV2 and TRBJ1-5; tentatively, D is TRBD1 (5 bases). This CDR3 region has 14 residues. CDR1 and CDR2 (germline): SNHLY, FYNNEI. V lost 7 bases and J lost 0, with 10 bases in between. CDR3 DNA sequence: TGTGCCAGCAACGACAGAAATAGCAATCAGCCCCAGCATTTT. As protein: CASNDRNSNQPQHF.

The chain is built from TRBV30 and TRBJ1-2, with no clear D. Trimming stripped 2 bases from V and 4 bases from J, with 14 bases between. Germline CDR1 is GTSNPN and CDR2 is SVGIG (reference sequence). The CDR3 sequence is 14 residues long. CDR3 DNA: TGTGCCTGGAGTCTACTACCCCCAGTCTATGGCTACACCTTC. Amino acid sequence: CAWSLLPPVYGYTF. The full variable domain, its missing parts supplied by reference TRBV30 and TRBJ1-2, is SQTIHQWPATLVQPVGSPLSLECTVEGTSNPNLYWYRQAAGRGLQLLFYSVGIGQISSEVPQNLSASRPQDRQFILSSKKLLLSDSGFYLCAWSLLPPVYGYTFGSGTRLTVV.

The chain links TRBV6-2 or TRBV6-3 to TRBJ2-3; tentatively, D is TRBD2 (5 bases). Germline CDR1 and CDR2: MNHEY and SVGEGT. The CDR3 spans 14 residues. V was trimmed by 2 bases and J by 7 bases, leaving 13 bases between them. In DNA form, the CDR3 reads TGTGCCAGCAGTTACGAGGGATTGAGAAATACGCAGTATTTT. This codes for CASSYEGLRNTQYF.

CDR3 nucleotide sequence: TGTGCCAGCAGCTTAAACCCTCCAGGTGGTAATTCACCCCTCCACTTT. Its protein is CASSLNPPGGNSPLHF. This chain uses TRBV13 with TRBJ1-6; no definite D call. Trimming cost V 2 bases and J 6 bases, with 14 bases left between them. This CDR3 spans 16 amino acids. CDR1 and CDR2 (germline): PRHDT, FYEKMQ (reference sequence).

The CDR3 loop reads CASSPMGTGGSGTYNEQFF. CDR3 in DNA: TGTGCCAGCAGCCCGATGGGGACAGGGGGCTCAGGAACCTACAATGAGCAGTTCTTC. The chain is built from TRBV7-3 and TRBJ2-1; 12 nucleotides match TRBD1. CDR3 length: 19 amino acids. The V gene end was trimmed by 5 bases and the J gene end by 2 bases; junction bases not matched to a gene: 13. Germline V lookup: CDR1 SGHTA, CDR2 FQGTGA.

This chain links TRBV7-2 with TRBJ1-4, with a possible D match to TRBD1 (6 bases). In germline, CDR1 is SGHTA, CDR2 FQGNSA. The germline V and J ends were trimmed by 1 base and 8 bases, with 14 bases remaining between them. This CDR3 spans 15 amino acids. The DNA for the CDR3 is TGTGCCAGCAGCTTAGGAGGGGGGTTCGGAGAAAAACTGTTTTTT. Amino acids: CASSLGGGFGEKLFF.

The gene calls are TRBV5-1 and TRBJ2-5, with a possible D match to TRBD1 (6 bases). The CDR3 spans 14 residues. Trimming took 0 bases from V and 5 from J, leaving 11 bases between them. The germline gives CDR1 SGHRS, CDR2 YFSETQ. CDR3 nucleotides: TGCGCCAGCAGCTTGGCGAATCAGGGGGAGACCCAGTACTTC. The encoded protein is CASSLANQGETQYF.

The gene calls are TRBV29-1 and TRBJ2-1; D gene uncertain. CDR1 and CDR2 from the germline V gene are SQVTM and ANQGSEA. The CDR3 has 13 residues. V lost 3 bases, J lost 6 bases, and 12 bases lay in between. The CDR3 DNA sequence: TGCAGCGTTGATAAGGACGTTACCAATGAGCAGTTCTTC. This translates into CSVDKDVTNEQFF.

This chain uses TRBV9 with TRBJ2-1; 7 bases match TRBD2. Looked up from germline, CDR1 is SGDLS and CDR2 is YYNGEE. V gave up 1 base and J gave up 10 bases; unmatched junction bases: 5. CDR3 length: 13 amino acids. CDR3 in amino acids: CASSVRQGGEQFF. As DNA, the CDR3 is TGTGCCAGCAGCGTACGGCAGGGAGGGGAGCAGTTCTTC.

In DNA form, the CDR3 reads TGTGCCAGCAGTCCGGCCCAGTTGGGGTGGAACGAGCAGTACTTC. Protein sequence: CASSPAQLGWNEQYF. V gene TRBV6-2 or TRBV6-3 combines with J gene TRBJ2-7; D remains ambiguous. The germline gives CDR1 MNHEY, CDR2 SVGEGT. This CDR3 is built from 15 residues. Trimming cost V 5 bases and J 5 bases, with 19 bases left between them.

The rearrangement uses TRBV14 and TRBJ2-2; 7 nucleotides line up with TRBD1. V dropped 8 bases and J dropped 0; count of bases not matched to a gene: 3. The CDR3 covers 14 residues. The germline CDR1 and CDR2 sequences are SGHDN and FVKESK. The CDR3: CASRDSSNTGELFF. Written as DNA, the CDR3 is TGTGCCAGCCGGGACAGCTCGAACACCGGGGAGCTGTTTTTT.

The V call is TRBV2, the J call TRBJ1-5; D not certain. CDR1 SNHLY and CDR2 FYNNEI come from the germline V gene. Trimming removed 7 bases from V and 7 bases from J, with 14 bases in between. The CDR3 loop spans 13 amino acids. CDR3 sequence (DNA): TGTGCCAGCAAAAGGACCCTGTTGCAGCCCCAGCATTTT. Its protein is CASKRTLLQPQHF.

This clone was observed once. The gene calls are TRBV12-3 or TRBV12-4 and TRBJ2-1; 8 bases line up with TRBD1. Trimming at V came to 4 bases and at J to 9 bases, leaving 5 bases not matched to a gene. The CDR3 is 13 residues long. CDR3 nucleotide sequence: TGTGCCAGCAGTTCCCGACAGGGGAGTGAGCAGTTCTTC. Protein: CASSSRQGSEQFF.

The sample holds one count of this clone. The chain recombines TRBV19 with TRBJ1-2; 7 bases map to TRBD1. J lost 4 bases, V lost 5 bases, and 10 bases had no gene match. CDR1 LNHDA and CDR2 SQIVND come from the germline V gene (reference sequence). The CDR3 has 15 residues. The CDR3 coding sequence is TGTGCCAGTAGTCCCCGGGACAGTTGGGGCTATGGCTACACCTTC. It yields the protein CASSPRDSWGYGYTF.

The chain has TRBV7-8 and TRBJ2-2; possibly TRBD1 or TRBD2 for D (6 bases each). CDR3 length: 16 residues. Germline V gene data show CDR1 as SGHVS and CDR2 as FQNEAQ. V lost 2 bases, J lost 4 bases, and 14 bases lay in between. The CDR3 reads CASSLNSGGGTGELFF. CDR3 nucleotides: TGTGCCAGCAGCTTAAATTCCGGGGGCGGCACCGGGGAGCTGTTTTTT.